The entry that follows covers one T cell receptor beta chain sequence. Its specificity is not known. The data were taken from a study of T cell responses to AZD1222 COVID-19 vaccine. Study-wide findings and caveats: Targets within unmutated variant regions were reportedly found for nearly half of spike-specific TCRs. The repertoires were collected only after the peak T cell response. Spike-specific TCR breadth rose after two AZD1222 doses, and depth rose as well. Among AZD1222 vaccinees, only six were seropositive at baseline.

Per the germline V gene, CDR1 is SNHLY and CDR2 is FYNNEI. Trimming took off 6 bases at V and 4 bases at J, with 10 bases between the two ends. CDR3 size: 12 residues. Assay used: immunoSEQ multiplex PCR; TCRdb lists only in-frame clones, some missing. The profile shows around 150,000 clones, around 93% of them singletons. The sample consisted of peripheral blood, taken on day 0 of AZD1222 vaccination. The TCR sequence derives from an adult in good health. V is TRBV2 and J is TRBJ2-7, with D unresolved. The DNA for the CDR3 is TGTGCCAGCAGGACGACGGGTTACGAGCAGTACTTC. This encodes CASRTTGYEQYF. Full variable domain (rest looked up from reference TRBV2 and TRBJ2-7): EPEVTQTPSHQVTQMGQEVILRCVPISNHLYFYWYRQILGQKVEFLVSFYNNEISEKSEIFDDQFSVERPDGSNFTLKIRSTKLEDSAMYFCASRTTGYEQYFGPGTRLTVT.